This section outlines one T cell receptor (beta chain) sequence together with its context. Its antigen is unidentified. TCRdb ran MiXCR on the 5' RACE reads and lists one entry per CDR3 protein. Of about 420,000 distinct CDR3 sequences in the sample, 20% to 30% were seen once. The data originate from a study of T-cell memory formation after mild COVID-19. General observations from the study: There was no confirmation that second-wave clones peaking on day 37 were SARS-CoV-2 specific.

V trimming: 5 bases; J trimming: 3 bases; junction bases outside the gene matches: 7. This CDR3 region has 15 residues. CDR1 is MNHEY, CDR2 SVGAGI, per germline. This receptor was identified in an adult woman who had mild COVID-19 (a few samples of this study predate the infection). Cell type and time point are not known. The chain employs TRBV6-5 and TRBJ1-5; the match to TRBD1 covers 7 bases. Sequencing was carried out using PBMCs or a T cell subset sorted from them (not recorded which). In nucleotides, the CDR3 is TGTGCCAGCAGTGTATCGGGACAGCTCAATCAGCCCCAGCATTTT. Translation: CASSVSGQLNQPQHF.